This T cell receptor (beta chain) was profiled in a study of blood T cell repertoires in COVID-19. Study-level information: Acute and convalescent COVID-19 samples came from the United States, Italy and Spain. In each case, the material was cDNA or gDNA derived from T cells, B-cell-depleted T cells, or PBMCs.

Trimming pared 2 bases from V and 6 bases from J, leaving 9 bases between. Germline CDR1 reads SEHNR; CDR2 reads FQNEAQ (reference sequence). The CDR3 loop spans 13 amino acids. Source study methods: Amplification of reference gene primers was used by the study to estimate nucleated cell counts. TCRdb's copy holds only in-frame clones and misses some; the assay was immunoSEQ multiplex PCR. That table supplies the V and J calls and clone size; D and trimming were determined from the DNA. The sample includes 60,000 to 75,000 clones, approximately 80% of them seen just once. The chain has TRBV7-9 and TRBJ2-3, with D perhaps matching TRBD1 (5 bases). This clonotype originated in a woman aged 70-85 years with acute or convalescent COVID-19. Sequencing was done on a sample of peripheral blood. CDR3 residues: CASSLIGADTQYF. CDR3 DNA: TGTGCCAGCAGCTTAATAGGGGCGGATACGCAGTATTTT.